This entry describes one T cell receptor (beta chain). The antigen remains unidentified. Per the germline V gene, CDR1 is MNHEY and CDR2 is SVGAGI. Trimming removed 7 bases from V and 2 bases from J, with 15 bases in between. The CDR3 runs to 14 residues. Only in-frame clones appear in the TCRdb table, and some are missing; sequencing was by immunoSEQ multiplex PCR. The sample has about 80,000 clones; around 91% are singletons. This record comes from a study of brain T cells in children with intractable seizures. Study-wide results and limits: Only CDR3 sequence similarity suggested viral specificity, without known HCMV serostatus.

Surgery cases with the highest brain T cell transcript signatures were chosen for sequencing. Sequences were derived from peripheral blood, sampled at surgery. The V gene is TRBV6-5, the J gene TRBJ2-7; the D gene is possibly TRBD2 (6 bases). The sequence was collected from a girl aged 2 to 10 with Rasmussen encephalitis and intractable seizures. The CDR3 nucleotides are TGTGCCAGCACTCATAGCGGTACAGCCTACGAGCAGTACTTC. The encoded protein is CASTHSGTAYEQYF.